A selection of T cell receptor beta chains follows, all from one sample in a study of cytomegalovirus exposure and HLA in healthy donors. Measured with immunoSEQ multiplex PCR; TCRdb has only the in-frame clones, and not every one. The table includes under 200,000 clones, approximately 70% detected once. The specimen sequenced was PBMCs. These receptors were taken from a woman under 40 in good health and CMV-seronegative. Each CDR3 is given with its conserved first and last residue. The D gene is left open where the match is weak. Clone size is not always given. Where it is, it says once, few, many or a class for expanded clones.

CDR3 length	V gene	J gene	D gene	clone size	CDR3 protein	CDR3 DNA
12	TRBV30	TRBJ2-5	TRBD2	few	CAWSVAGGTQYF	TGTGCCTGGAGTGTAGCGGGAGGGACCCAGTACTTC
19	TRBV27	TRBJ2-1	TRBD2	NA	CASSPLWLAELSSYNEQFF	TGTGCCAGCAGTCCCCTATGGCTAGCGGAGTTAAGCTCCTACAATGAGCAGTTCTTC
15	TRBV10-3	TRBJ2-2	TRBD1	NA	CATRRGQGGTGELFF	TGTGCCACCCGAAGGGGACAGGGGGGAACCGGGGAGCTGTTTTTT
14	TRBV5-4	TRBJ1-2	TRBD1	NA	CASSPRRGLSGYTF	TGTGCCAGCAGCCCGCGTAGGGGGCTATCTGGCTACACCTTC
15	TRBV5-4	TRBJ1-1	TRBD1	NA	CASSQGQGIRAVAFF	TGTGCCAGCAGTCAGGGACAGGGAATTCGTGCGGTAGCTTTCTTT
11	TRBV15	TRBJ1-4	NA	NA	CATSRQGLLFF	TGTGCCACCAGCAGACAGGGGTTACTGTTTTTT
17	TRBV2	TRBJ2-2	TRBD1	NA	CASSSSSGTGGPGELFF	TGTGCCAGCAGTTCTTCTTCCGGGACAGGGGGCCCCGGGGAGCTGTTTTTT
13	TRBV5-1	TRBJ1-1	NA	few	CASSLAVQGEAFF	TGCGCCAGCAGCTTGGCCGTGCAGGGTGAAGCTTTCTTT
16	TRBV19	TRBJ2-1	TRBD2	NA	CASSVGTSGYYNEQFF	TGTGCCAGTAGTGTCGGGACTAGCGGGTACTACAATGAGCAGTTCTTC
14	TRBV6-4	TRBJ2-7	NA	NA	CASSEEDSPYEQYF	TGTGCCAGCAGTGAGGAGGACAGCCCCTACGAGCAGTACTTC
12	TRBV7-9	TRBJ1-3	NA	NA	CASSQIGNTIYF	TGTGCCAGCAGCCAAATTGGAAACACCATATATTTT
14	TRBV18	TRBJ1-1	TRBD1	NA	CASSPGQPNTEAFF	TGTGCCAGCTCACCGGGACAGCCAAACACTGAAGCTTTCTTT
13	TRBV9	TRBJ2-7	TRBD2	few	CASSVAGGSVQYF	TGTGCCAGCAGCGTAGCGGGAGGAAGTGTGCAGTACTTC
14	TRBV30	TRBJ2-3	TRBD1	NA	CAWAKPGGGDTQYF	TGTGCCTGGGCAAAACCAGGGGGCGGAGATACGCAGTATTTT
12	TRBV5-6	TRBJ1-1	NA	few	CASSLERAEAFF	TGTGCCAGCAGCTTGGAACGGGCTGAAGCTTTCTTT
11	TRBV11-2	TRBJ1-1	NA	NA	CASSLMAEAFF	TGTGCCAGCAGCTTAATGGCAGAAGCTTTCTTT
15	TRBV7-2	TRBJ1-5	NA	NA	CASSPWPGDNQPQHF	TGTGCCAGCAGCCCGTGGCCAGGGGACAATCAGCCCCAGCATTTT
13	TRBV29-1	TRBJ2-7	NA	NA	CSVQGASSYEQYF	TGCAGCGTTCAAGGTGCCAGCTCCTACGAGCAGTACTTC